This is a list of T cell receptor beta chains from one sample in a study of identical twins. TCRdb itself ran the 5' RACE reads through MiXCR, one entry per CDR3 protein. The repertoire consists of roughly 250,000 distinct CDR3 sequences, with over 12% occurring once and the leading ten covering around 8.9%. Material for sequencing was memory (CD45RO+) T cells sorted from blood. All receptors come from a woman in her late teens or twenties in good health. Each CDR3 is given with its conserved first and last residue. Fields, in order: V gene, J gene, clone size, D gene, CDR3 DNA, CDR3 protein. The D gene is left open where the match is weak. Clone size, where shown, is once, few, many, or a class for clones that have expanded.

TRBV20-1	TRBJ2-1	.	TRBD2	TGCAGTGCTAGAGACCCCACTAGCGGGGGGTACAATGAGCAGTTCTTC	CSARDPTSGGYNEQFF
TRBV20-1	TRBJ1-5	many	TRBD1	TGCAGTGCTCAGATAGGGGGCCGGAGCAATCAGCCCCAGCATTTT	CSAQIGGRSNQPQHF
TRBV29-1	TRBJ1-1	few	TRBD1	TGCAGCGTTGTAGGACAGGCGGCGGGTGAAGCTTTCTTT	CSVVGQAAGEAFF
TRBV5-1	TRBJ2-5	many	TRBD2	TGCGCCAGCAGCTTGGGACTAGCGGGTGAGAAGACCCAGTACTTC	CASSLGLAGEKTQYF
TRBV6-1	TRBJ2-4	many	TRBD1	TGTGCCAGCAGTGAACCCCCGGGACAGCGCGACATTCAGTACTTC	CASSEPPGQRDIQYF
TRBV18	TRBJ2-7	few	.	TGTGCCAGCTCACCACCGGGGGGGGACAGAGCCATCGAGCAGTACTTC	CASSPPGGDRAIEQYF
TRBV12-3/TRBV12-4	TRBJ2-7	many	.	TGTGCCAGCACCCCCGGCAGGGACTGGGCCTACGAGCAGTACTTC	CASTPGRDWAYEQYF
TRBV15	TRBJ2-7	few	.	TGTGCCACCAGCAGTGGACCCCGGGCCGGTTCCTACGAGCAGTACTTC	CATSSGPRAGSYEQYF
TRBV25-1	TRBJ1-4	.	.	TGTGCCAGCAGTTCCGGGACGGCTGATGAAAAACTGTTTTTT	CASSSGTADEKLFF
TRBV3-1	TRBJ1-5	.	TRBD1	TGTGCCAGCAGCCAAGATTCGAGGTCCGGGACAGGGGATCAGCCCCAGCATTTT	CASSQDSRSGTGDQPQHF